These T cell receptor beta chains were read from a single sample in a study of preoperative IRX-2 immunotherapy in early breast cancer. Only in-frame clones appear in the TCRdb table, and some are missing; sequencing was by immunoSEQ multiplex PCR. The table includes 35,000 to 40,000 clones, 65% to 90% detected once. Sample: lymph node tissue, taken after IRX-2 immunotherapy. These receptors all stem from a human donor with breast cancer. Both conserved end residues are part of each CDR3. D genes are given only for firm matches. The listing skips clone size in some rows; elsewhere it reads once, few, many or a size class.

size,D,V,J,DNA,CDR3
-,-,TRBV7-8,TRBJ2-1,TGTGCCAGCAGCTTTGGGGACTGGGGACGGTCCTACAATGAGCAGTTCTTC,CASSFGDWGRSYNEQFF
-,-,TRBV7-1,TRBJ2-5,TGTGCTAGCAGCCCAAGACGGCTTTCTAGCGAGGCGCTTCAAGAGACCCAGTACTTC,CASSPRRLSSEALQETQYF
-,TRBD1,TRBV29-1,TRBJ2-1,TGCAGCCCAAGGACAGGGGGAGGTAATGAGCAGTTCTTC,CSPRTGGGNEQFF
-,-,TRBV11-3,TRBJ2-7,TGTGCCAGCAGCTTAGAAGGGGTTGGGTCCTACGAGCAGTACTTC,CASSLEGVGSYEQYF
-,-,TRBV7-7,TRBJ1-3,TGTGCCAGCAGCTTTTCTGCCAGGGGAAACACCATATATTTT,CASSFSARGNTIYF
-,-,TRBV23-1,TRBJ1-1,TGCGCCAGCAGCCAAGCTCGGAATACTGAAGCTTTCTTT,CASSQARNTEAFF
-,-,TRBV6-8,TRBJ1-6,TGTGCCAGCAGTCCCCCGGGGGAGACCTATAATTCACCCCTCCACTTT,CASSPPGETYNSPLHF
-,-,TRBV11-3,TRBJ2-3,TGTGCCAGCAGGCGGGGTAGCGGAATAAGCACAGATACGCAGTATTTT,CASRRGSGISTDTQYF
-,-,TRBV7-2,TRBJ2-1,TGTGCCAGCACAATTAGCGGAGCCAACAATGAGCAGTTCTTC,CASTISGANNEQFF
-,-,TRBV14,TRBJ1-1,TGTGCCAGCAGCAGGACTGCGGGTAGGAACACTGAAGCTTTCTTT,CASSRTAGRNTEAFF
-,-,TRBV6-8,TRBJ2-6,TGTGCCAGCAGTTCCCAGCAGGGTTTTAGTGGGGCCAACGTCCTGACTTTC,CASSSQQGFSGANVLTF
-,TRBD1,TRBV11-3,TRBJ1-1,TGTGCCAGCAACCAACACCAGGGGGGGTCGAACACTGAAGCTTTCTTT,CASNQHQGGSNTEAFF
-,TRBD2,TRBV11-3,TRBJ2-2,TGTGCCAGCACCAAACCCCGCACGGGGGGGCACACCGGGGAGCTGTTTTTT,CASTKPRTGGHTGELFF
-,TRBD1,TRBV29-1,TRBJ1-1,TGCAGCGCTAAGACAGGGGGAGGCACTGAAGCTTTCTTT,CSAKTGGGTEAFF
few,TRBD1,TRBV6-8,TRBJ2-2,TGTGCCAGCAGTAGGACAGGGGCCTTGAACACCGGGGAGCTGTTTTTT,CASSRTGALNTGELFF
-,-,TRBV5-1,TRBJ1-6,TGCGCCAGCAGCCCAGAGGGTCTTCTAGGGTCACCCCTCCACTTT,CASSPEGLLGSPLHF
-,TRBD1,TRBV6-8,TRBJ2-1,TGTGCCATCAGTGACTGGGGACAGGTGGGTGATGAGCAGTTCTTC,CAISDWGQVGDEQFF
-,-,TRBV6-8,TRBJ1-1,TGTGCCAGCAGAGGACACCAGAACACTGAAGCTTTCTTT,CASRGHQNTEAFF
-,-,TRBV6-8,TRBJ1-3,TGTGCCAGCAGCCGGGGGCTGACCTCTGGAAACACCATATATTTT,CASSRGLTSGNTIYF
-,-,TRBV18,TRBJ2-7,TGTGCCAGCTCACACTCTGGACAGAGACCCTACGAGCAGTACTTC,CASSHSGQRPYEQYF
-,-,TRBV6-8,TRBJ2-5,TGTGCCAGCAGTTGGCATAGACAAGAGACCCAGTACTTC,CASSWHRQETQYF
-,-,TRBV7-1,TRBJ2-6,TGTGCCAGCAGCTTAGTTGGTGTTGGTGGGGCCAACGTCCTGACTTTC,CASSLVGVGGANVLTF
once,TRBD1,TRBV7-7,TRBJ2-2,TGTGCCAGCAGCCGAGGCGGTATTAACAGGGGTAGTAGGACCGGGGAGCTGTTTTTT,CASSRGGINRGSRTGELFF
-,TRBD2,TRBV19,TRBJ2-1,TGTGCCAGTAGCTGGGGGGGGATCATCGGGAATGAGCAGTTCTTC,CASSWGGIIGNEQFF
-,TRBD1,TRBV11-3,TRBJ1-4,TGTGCCAGCAGCTTGGAGAGACAGGGTAGTGAAAAACTGTTTTTT,CASSLERQGSEKLFF
-,TRBD1,TRBV6-8,TRBJ1-2,TGTGCCAGCAGCCGAGGACAGGGGGCAACTCCCTACACCTTC,CASSRGQGATPYTF
-,-,TRBV6-8,TRBJ2-6,TGTGCCAGCAATTACTCAGGGAAGGCCAACGTCCTGACTTTC,CASNYSGKANVLTF
-,TRBD2,TRBV6-8,TRBJ2-7,TGTGCCAGCAGTTCCCAACTAGCGGGGGTCCCCGAGCAGTACTTC,CASSSQLAGVPEQYF
few,-,TRBV6-8,TRBJ2-7,TGTGCCAGCACCCACACCGGGACATCCTCCTACGAGCAGTACTTC,CASTHTGTSSYEQYF
-,TRBD1,TRBV19,TRBJ1-1,TGTGCCAGTAGTGATAAACAGGGGTTGAGGACTGAAGCTTTCTTT,CASSDKQGLRTEAFF
-,-,TRBV28,TRBJ2-2,TGTGCCAGCAGTTTGGTCAGTTACACCGGGGAGCTGTTTTTT,CASSLVSYTGELFF
few,TRBD2,TRBV7-8,TRBJ2-3,TGTGCCAGCAGCCTAGCGGGGTTGAATACGCAGTATTTT,CASSLAGLNTQYF
few,TRBD1,TRBV11-3,TRBJ2-2,TGTGCCAGCAGCTTCGACAGGGGATACACCGGGGAGCTGTTTTTT,CASSFDRGYTGELFF
few,-,TRBV18,TRBJ2-5,TGTGCCAGCTCACCACCAGGTGAGACAGGCCTCCAAGAGACCCAGTACTTC,CASSPPGETGLQETQYF
-,-,TRBV28,TRBJ1-2,TGTGCCAGCAGACTGCCAGGGAGTGACTATGGCTACACCTTC,CASRLPGSDYGYTF
-,-,TRBV1,TRBJ1-2,TGCGCCAGCAGCCAAGATCAGGGTACGGACTACACCTTC,CASSQDQGTDYTF
-,TRBD2,TRBV5-1,TRBJ2-5,TGCGCCAGCAGATTAGCGGGGGGGCCAGGAGAGACCCAGTACTTC,CASRLAGGPGETQYF
-,-,TRBV6-7,TRBJ2-7,TGTGCCAGCACTCAGGGGACCGAGCAGTACTTC,CASTQGTEQYF
-,-,TRBV19,TRBJ2-2,TGTGCCAGTAGTCCACGGTTAGGCCTCTACACCGGGGAGCTGTTTTTT,CASSPRLGLYTGELFF
-,-,TRBV7-2,TRBJ1-6,TGTGCCAGCAGCTTCCATCACGGCCTACAACTCCACTTT,CASSFHHGLQLHF
-,-,TRBV30,TRBJ1-5,TGTGCCTGGAGTGGGGATTCGGATCAGCCCCAGCATTTT,CAWSGDSDQPQHF
-,-,TRBV15,TRBJ1-1,TGTGCCACCACCCATCACGGGGGGCTGAACACTGAAGCTTTCTTT,CATTHHGGLNTEAFF
-,-,TRBV11-3,TRBJ2-6,TGTGCCAGCAGCTTAGATAGGGGTTTCTCTGGGGCCAACGTCCTGACTTTC,CASSLDRGFSGANVLTF
-,TRBD1,TRBV15,TRBJ1-2,TGTGCCACCAGCAGGGCAGACAAGACAGGGGAATTTGGCTACACCTTC,CATSRADKTGEFGYTF
-,-,TRBV6-4,TRBJ2-7,TGTGCCAGCAGTTACGACCTCGAGCAGTACTTC,CASSYDLEQYF
once,TRBD2,TRBV10-3,TRBJ2-3,TGTGCCATCAGTGAGCCGGGACTAGGATCAGATACGCAGTATTTT,CAISEPGLGSDTQYF
-,TRBD1,TRBV6-8,TRBJ1-5,TGTGCCAGCAGTGACAGGGGCGCACAGCCCCAGCATTTT,CASSDRGAQPQHF
-,TRBD1,TRBV11-3,TRBJ1-2,TGTGCCAGCAGCTCCCTTACTGACAGGGGGCTGGGCTATGGCTACACCTTC,CASSSLTDRGLGYGYTF
-,-,TRBV5-1,TRBJ1-2,TGCGCCAGCTCACGGGAGGGGGCTAACTATGGCTACACCTTC,CASSREGANYGYTF
-,-,TRBV11-3,TRBJ1-4,TGTGCCAGCAGCTTATCGGGGTCTTGGGAAAAACTGTTTTTT,CASSLSGSWEKLFF
-,-,TRBV11-3,TRBJ1-1,TGTGCCAGCAGCTTGGTTGGACGGGTGAACACTGAAGCTTTCTTT,CASSLVGRVNTEAFF
-,-,TRBV19,TRBJ2-3,TGTGCCAGTAGCCGTGGGACTGAAGATACGCAGTATTTT,CASSRGTEDTQYF
-,-,TRBV4-1,TRBJ2-2,TGCGCCAGCAGCCAGCTGGGGGTTGCCACCGGGGAGCTGTTTTTT,CASSQLGVATGELFF
-,-,TRBV7-1,TRBJ2-7,TGTGCCAGCAGCTCCAGTAGAGGGCCTGGCTACGAGCAGTACTTC,CASSSSRGPGYEQYF
-,-,TRBV6-8,TRBJ1-1,TGTGCCAGCAAAAAGGGACGGGAGAACACTGAAGCTTTCTTT,CASKKGRENTEAFF